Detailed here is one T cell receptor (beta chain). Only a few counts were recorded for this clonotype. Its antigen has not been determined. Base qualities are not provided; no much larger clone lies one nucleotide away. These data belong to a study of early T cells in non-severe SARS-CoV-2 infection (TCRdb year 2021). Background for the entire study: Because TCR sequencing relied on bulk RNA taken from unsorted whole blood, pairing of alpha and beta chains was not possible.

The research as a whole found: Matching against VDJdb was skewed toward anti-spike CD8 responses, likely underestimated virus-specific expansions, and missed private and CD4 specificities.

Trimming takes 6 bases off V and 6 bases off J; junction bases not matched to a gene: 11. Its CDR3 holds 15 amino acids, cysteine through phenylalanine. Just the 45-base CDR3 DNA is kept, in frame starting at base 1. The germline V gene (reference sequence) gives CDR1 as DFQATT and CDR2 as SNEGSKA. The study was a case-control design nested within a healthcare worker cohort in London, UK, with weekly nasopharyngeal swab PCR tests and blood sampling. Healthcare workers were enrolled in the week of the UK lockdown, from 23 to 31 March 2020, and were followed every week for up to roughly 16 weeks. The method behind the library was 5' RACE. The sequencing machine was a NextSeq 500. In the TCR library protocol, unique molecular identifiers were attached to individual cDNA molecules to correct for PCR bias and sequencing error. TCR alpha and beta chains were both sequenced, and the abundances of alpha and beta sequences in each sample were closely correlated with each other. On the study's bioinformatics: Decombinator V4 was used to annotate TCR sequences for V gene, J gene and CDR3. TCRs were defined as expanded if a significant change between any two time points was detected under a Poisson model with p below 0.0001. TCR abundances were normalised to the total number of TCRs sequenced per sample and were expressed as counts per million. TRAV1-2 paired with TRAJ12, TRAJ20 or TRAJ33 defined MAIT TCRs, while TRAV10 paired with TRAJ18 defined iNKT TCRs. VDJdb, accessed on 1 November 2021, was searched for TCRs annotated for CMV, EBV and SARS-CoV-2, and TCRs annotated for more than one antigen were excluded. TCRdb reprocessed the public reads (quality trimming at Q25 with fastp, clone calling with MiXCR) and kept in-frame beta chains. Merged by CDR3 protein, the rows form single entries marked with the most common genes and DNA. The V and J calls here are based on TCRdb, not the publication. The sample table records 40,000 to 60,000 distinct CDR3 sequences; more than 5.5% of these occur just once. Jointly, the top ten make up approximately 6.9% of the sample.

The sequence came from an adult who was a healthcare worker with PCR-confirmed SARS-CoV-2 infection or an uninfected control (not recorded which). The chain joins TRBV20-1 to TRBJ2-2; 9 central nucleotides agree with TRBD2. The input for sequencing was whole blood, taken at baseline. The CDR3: CSAYSSGVVAGELFF. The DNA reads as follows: TGCAGTGCCTACTCTAGCGGGGTTGTCGCCGGGGAGCTGTTTTTT.